Listed here are 20 T cell receptor beta chains from one sample, sequenced in a study of cytomegalovirus exposure and HLA in healthy donors. The PCR made use of 60 Vbeta and 13 Jbeta primers. Assay used: immunoSEQ multiplex PCR; TCRdb lists only in-frame clones, some missing. The repertoire holds 150,000 to 200,000 clones, nearly 80% seen once, with around an eighth in the top ten. The source material was PBMCs. All receptors come from a man aged 45-65 years in good health and CMV-seropositive.

The J gene is TRBJ1-1, the V gene TRBV2, with D possibly being TRBD1 (6 bases). Germline loops: CDR1 SNHLY, CDR2 FYNNEI. V was cut by 5 bases and J by 6 bases, with 16 bases left in between. This CDR3 has 14 residues. The CDR3 loop reads CASSITGSVAEAFF. The CDR3 nucleotides are TGTGCCAGCAGTATAACAGGGTCGGTCGCTGAAGCTTTCTTT. The entire variable domain, with the rest obtained from reference TRBV2 and TRBJ1-1, is as follows: EPEVTQTPSHQVTQMGQEVILRCVPISNHLYFYWYRQILGQKVEFLVSFYNNEISEKSEIFDDQFSVERPDGSNFTLKIRSTKLEDSAMYFCASSITGSVAEAFFGQGTRLTVV.

V gene TRBV11-2 combines with J gene TRBJ1-1, with 7 bases fitting TRBD1. CDR3 length: 15 residues. The germline V gene encodes CDR1 SGHAT and CDR2 FQNNGV. The junction had 9 bases not matched to a gene; V was cut back by 4 bases and J by 4 bases. This chain's CDR3 is CASSSTGERGTEAFF. CDR3 in DNA: TGTGCCAGCAGCTCTACAGGGGAAAGGGGCACTGAAGCTTTCTTT.

V is TRBV19 and J is TRBJ2-5; 8 positions match TRBD2. J was trimmed by 2 bases and V by 11 bases; bases with no gene match: 4. Germline V gene sequence: CDR1 LNHDA, CDR2 SQIVND (reference sequence). This CDR3 has 12 amino acids. CDR3 DNA: TGTGCCGCCGGGACTAGACAAGAGACCCAGTACTTC. Translated, it gives CAAGTRQETQYF.

This rearrangement joins TRBV27 to TRBJ1-5; D is possibly TRBD1 (5 bases). This CDR3 has 15 residues. Germline V gives CDR1 MNHEY, CDR2 SMNVEV (reference sequence). V was cut by 10 bases and J by 4 bases, with 20 bases left in between. The CDR3 region is CATPPGGESNQPQHF. CDR3 in DNA: TGTGCCACGCCCCCCGGGGGTGAAAGTAATCAGCCCCAGCATTTT.

The chain uses TRBV13 and TRBJ1-4; possibly TRBD1 for D (5 bases). CDR3 length equals 15 residues. The germline V gene has CDR1 PRHDT and CDR2 FYEKMQ (reference sequence). Trimming took 5 bases from V and 7 from J, leaving 17 bases between them. CDR3 coding DNA: TGTGCCAGCAGCATCGGGGGAAGTGGATTTGAAAAACTGTTTTTT. Protein sequence: CASSIGGSGFEKLFF.

The rearrangement uses TRBV2 and TRBJ2-7; D is perhaps TRBD2 (6 bases). The CDR3 is 17 residues long. The germline V and J ends were trimmed by 1 base and 0 bases, with 16 bases remaining between them. The germline gives CDR1 SNHLY, CDR2 FYNNEI. The CDR3 bases are TGTGCCAGCAGTGAAGGATGGGCGGGACCGAGCTCCTACGAGCAGTACTTC. Protein: CASSEGWAGPSSYEQYF.

This rearrangement joins TRBV28 to TRBJ2-2, with D tentatively TRBD1 (6 bases). The CDR3 totals 15 residues. In germline, CDR1 is MDHEN, CDR2 SYDVKM. V was clipped by 2 bases and J by 5 bases, with 12 bases between them. The CDR3 bases are TGTGCCAGCAGTTTACAATCAACAGGGACCGGGGAGCTGTTTTTT. It specifies CASSLQSTGTGELFF.

The chain carries TRBV10-3 and TRBJ2-1, with TRBD1 matching 7 bases. Per the germline V gene, CDR1 is ENHRY and CDR2 is SYGVKD. With 8 bases clipped from V and 5 bases from J, the junction kept 6 bases outside the gene matches. This CDR3 has 13 residues. CDR3 DNA sequence: TGTGCCATCCGACAGGGTCACAACAATGAGCAGTTCTTC. It is translated as CAIRQGHNNEQFF.

The chain uses TRBV5-1 and TRBJ2-7; 8 bases are a match to TRBD2. From germline, CDR1 is SGHRS and CDR2 YFSETQ. The CDR3 extends over 14 amino acids. Unmatched junction bases numbered 4, after V lost 4 bases and J lost 1 base. The CDR3 loop is CASSLTSGSYEQYV. For the CDR3, the DNA is TGCGCCAGCAGCCTTACTAGCGGATCCTACGAGCAGTACGTC.

The chain joins TRBV6-5 to TRBJ2-1; maybe TRBD2 (6 bases). Germline CDR1 reads MNHEY; CDR2 reads SVGAGI. V lost 2 bases to trimming and J lost 2 bases, with 13 bases between them. This CDR3 is 16 amino acids long. The CDR3: CASSYSLWGAYNEQFF. DNA of the CDR3: TGTGCCAGCAGTTACAGTTTGTGGGGGGCCTACAATGAGCAGTTCTTC.

The chain is built from TRBV7-8 and TRBJ2-6, with D possibly matching TRBD2 (5 bases). The CDR3 length is 15 residues. CDR1 is SGHVS and CDR2 is FQNEAQ in the germline V gene. Between the trimmed V and J ends, which lost 7 bases and 7 bases, there was a span of 17 bases. The CDR3 DNA sequence: TGTGCCAGCACCCCCCACGGGGTTGAAGCCAACGTCCTGACTTTC. This translates into CASTPHGVEANVLTF.

This clone was counted between two and nine times. The gene calls are TRBV5-1 and TRBJ2-5; tentative D call: TRBD1 (5 bases). The V gene lost 0 bases and the J gene lost 0 bases, with 12 bases spanning the gap. Germline CDR1 reads SGHRS; CDR2 reads YFSETQ. The CDR3 has 16 amino acids. In DNA, the CDR3 is TGCGCCAGCAGCTTGGTGGCAGGGAAAAACCAAGAGACCCAGTACTTC. It is translated as CASSLVAGKNQETQYF.

J is TRBJ2-1 and V is TRBV28; 11 bases map to TRBD2. Germline CDR1 reads MDHEN; CDR2 reads SYDVKM. The CDR3 runs to 15 residues. V lost 5 bases to trimming and J lost 10 bases; unmatched junction nucleotides: 10. The CDR3 DNA reads TGTGCCAGCAGTAAATTAGCGGGGGGGCCCAGGGAGCAGTTCTTC. Translating it yields CASSKLAGGPREQFF.

Worth noting for this clone: The junction and the germline gene differ at one end; a read error may be behind it. This rearrangement joins TRBV7-9 to TRBJ1-1; 8 bases fit TRBD1. Germline assignment: CDR1 SEHNR and CDR2 FQNEAQ (reference sequence). The CDR3 is 19 residues long. CDR3 nucleotide sequence: TGTTCCAGCAGCTTACGCTATCATAGCCGAGGGACAGGGAACACTGAAGCTTTCTTT. The encoded protein is CSSSLRYHSRGTGNTEAFF. Together with reference TRBV7-9 and TRBJ1-1, the CDR3 gives the full variable domain: DTGVSQNPRHKITKRGQNVTFRCDPISEHNRLYWYRQTLGQGPEFLTYFQNEAQLEKSRLLSDRFSAERPKGSFSTLEIQRTEQGDSAMYLCSSSLRYHSRGTGNTEAFFGQGTRLTVV.

The genes are TRBV28 and TRBJ2-4; the match to TRBD2 covers 12 bases. The CDR3 spans 18 residues. Trimming at V came to 4 bases and at J to 1 base, leaving 8 bases not matched to a gene. Germline CDR1 MDHEN, CDR2 SYDVKM. The CDR3 loop reads CASSSLAGGYMAKNIQYF. The CDR3 DNA reads TGTGCCAGCAGTTCACTAGCGGGGGGTTATATGGCCAAAAACATTCAGTACTTC.

V gene TRBV5-6 combines with J gene TRBJ2-7, with 9 bases aligning to TRBD1. Unmatched junction bases numbered 18, after V lost 5 bases and J lost 0 bases. Looked up from germline, CDR1 is SGHDT and CDR2 is YYEEEE. The CDR3 has 19 residues. CDR3 sequence (DNA): TGTGCCAGCAGGGTAAAGGCGGGACAGGGAAGATCCAGCTCCTACGAGCAGTACGTC. The encoded protein is CASRVKAGQGRSSSYEQYV.

The rearrangement joins TRBV10-3 to TRBJ2-7; a weak D match, TRBD2 (7 bases). V lost 4 bases, J lost 3 bases, and 16 bases lay in between. Germline CDR1 is ENHRY and CDR2 is SYGVKD. The CDR3 has 15 amino acids. CDR3 DNA: TGTGCCATCAGTGTGGGGGGGGGCCCCAACTACGAGCAGTACGTC. Its translation is CAISVGGGPNYEQYV.

This clone was found once. The rearrangement links TRBV6-1 to TRBJ2-3; unclear D gene. The CDR3 length is 16 residues. Trimming pared 2 bases from V and 0 bases from J, leaving 12 bases between. Per germline, CDR1 MNHNS and CDR2 SASEGT. In nucleotides, the CDR3 is TGTGCCAGCAGTGAAAAGCCCAACAGAAGCACAGATACGCAGTATTTT. Its protein product is CASSEKPNRSTDTQYF.

This clone showed up just once. The chain carries TRBV11-2 and TRBJ1-5, with 7 bases fitting TRBD1. Germline trimming cut 1 base from V and 3 bases from J; bases unmatched to any gene: 15. CDR1 and CDR2 (germline): SGHAT, FQNNGV. The CDR3 runs 19 residues. CDR3 coding DNA: TGTGCCAGCAGCTTAGGTGGGACAGAGACGGGGAGGTTCAATCAGCCCCAGCATTTT. Amino acids: CASSLGGTETGRFNQPQHF.

The CDR3 sequence is CASSPPRGEKLFF. The CDR3, as DNA: TGTGCCAGCTCACCACCTCGGGGTGAAAAACTGTTTTTT. V is TRBV18 and J is TRBJ1-4; no definite D call. V lost 0 bases and J 7 bases, leaving 6 bases between the germline ends. Germline V lookup: CDR1 KGHSH, CDR2 LQKENI. CDR3 length equals 13 residues.